These 23 T cell receptor beta chains originate from one sample sequenced in a study of CD8 T cells in Susac syndrome. RNA in amounts of about 0.5 to 1 ug was reverse transcribed with random hexamers. TCRdb re-called the immunoSEQ multiplex PCR reads through MiXCR, storing one row per CDR3 protein. The sample lists 180,000 or so distinct CDR3 sequences, over 90% seen once, with roughly 0.088% in the top ten. Sequenced input: CD4+ T cells from PBMCs. The receptors originated from a human donor with multiple sclerosis.

This clonotype was counted between two and nine times. The chain joins TRBV11-2 to TRBJ1-5; no definite D call. This CDR3 has 13 amino acids. Trimming pared 3 bases from V and 5 bases from J, leaving 8 bases between. Germline V gene data show CDR1 as SGHAT and CDR2 as FQNNGV. The CDR3 bases are TGTGCCAGCAGCTTGGTCCGGGATCAGCCCCAGCATTTT. Encoded protein: CASSLVRDQPQHF. Full variable domain (remainder filled in from reference TRBV11-2 and TRBJ1-5): EAGVAQSPRYKIIEKRQSVAFWCNPISGHATLYWYQQILGQGPKLLIQFQNNGVVDDSQLPKDRFSAERLKGVDSTLKIQPAKLEDSAVYLCASSLVRDQPQHFGDGTRLSIL.

V is TRBV20-1 and J is TRBJ2-5, with 8 bases aligning to TRBD2. CDR3 size: 14 residues. V gave up 3 bases and J gave up 5 bases; unmatched junction bases: 8. CDR1 and CDR2 from the germline V gene are DFQATT and SNEGSKA (reference sequence). For the CDR3, the DNA is TGCAGTGCTAGCGGGAGGGCCGAGACGGAGACCCAGTACTTC. Protein sequence: CSASGRAETETQYF.

This chain joins TRBV7-3 and TRBJ2-7; 11 bases map to TRBD2. V gave up 2 bases and J gave up 7 bases; unmatched junction bases: 7. Germline lookup yields CDR1 SGHTA and CDR2 FQGTGA. The CDR3 totals 15 residues. Written as DNA, the CDR3 is TGTGCCAGCAGCTTACGGGGGACTAGCGGTAGTGAGCAGTACTTC. The encoded protein is CASSLRGTSGSEQYF. The whole variable domain, filled in from reference TRBV7-3 and TRBJ2-7, reads GAGVSQTPSNKVTEKGKYVELRCDPISGHTALYWYRQSLGQGPEFLIYFQGTGAADDSGLPNDRFFAVRPEGSVSTLKIQRTERGDSAVYLCASSLRGTSGSEQYFGPGTRLTVT.

CDR3 bases: TGCAGTGCTAGAGAAGGGGGTGGGGAGCTGTTTTTT. This sequence encodes CSAREGGGELFF. The V and J genes are TRBV20-1 and TRBJ2-2, with a weak D call TRBD1 (6 bases). Looked up from germline, CDR1 is DFQATT and CDR2 is SNEGSKA (reference sequence). This CDR3 is built from 12 residues. Between the trimmed V and J ends, which lost 0 bases and 8 bases, there was a span of 7 bases.

The gene calls are TRBV30 and TRBJ2-7; a possible D gene is TRBD2 (7 bases). Germline-derived CDR1 and CDR2 are GTSNPN and SVGIG (reference sequence). Trimming left V 2 bases short and J 5 bases short, with 13 bases between. This CDR3 spans 13 amino acids. CDR3: CAWSLWGGDEQYF. CDR3 sequence (DNA): TGTGCCTGGAGTCTGTGGGGGGGCGACGAGCAGTACTTC.

This chain joins TRBV20-1 and TRBJ2-3; D may be TRBD1 or TRBD2 (5 bases each). The CDR3 runs to 15 residues. The germline CDR1 and CDR2 sequences are DFQATT and SNEGSKA (reference sequence). V was shortened by 0 bases and J by 2 bases, with 12 bases between the two germline ends. The CDR3 nucleotides are TGCAGTGCTAGAGAGGACGGGACCACCACAGATACGCAGTATTTT. Translation gives CSAREDGTTTDTQYF.

The J gene is TRBJ2-5, the V gene TRBV29-1; a weak D match, TRBD2 (5 bases). The CDR3 runs to 12 residues. Germline-derived CDR1 and CDR2 are SQVTM and ANQGSEA. V lost 8 bases and J 7 bases, leaving 17 bases between the germline ends. In nucleotides, the CDR3 is TGCAGCTTGCGGAGGCCCCCAGGGACCCAGTACTTC. This translates into CSLRRPPGTQYF.

The CDR3 region has the DNA TGTGCCAGCAGCCAAGATAGACGGAGCTCCTACAATGAGCAGTTCTTC. Amino acid sequence: CASSQDRRSSYNEQFF. The chain joins TRBV14 to TRBJ2-1; D is uncertain. This CDR3 comprises 16 residues. The germline gives CDR1 SGHDN, CDR2 FVKESK. With 0 bases removed from V and 0 bases from J, the gap between germline ends came to 9 bases.

The chain couples TRBV11-2 to TRBJ2-5; perhaps TRBD2 as D (6 bases). Trimming removed 5 bases at V and 0 bases at J, with 13 bases between. CDR3 length: 15 residues. The germline V gene has CDR1 SGHAT and CDR2 FQNNGV. The CDR3 spells CASSRLLANQETQYF. CDR3 sequence (DNA): TGTGCCAGCAGCCGCCTGCTAGCGAACCAAGAGACCCAGTACTTC.

The J gene is TRBJ1-2, the V gene TRBV20-1; tentatively, D is TRBD1 (5 bases). The germline gives CDR1 DFQATT, CDR2 SNEGSKA (reference sequence). This CDR3 has 16 residues. V was cut by 5 bases and J by 7 bases, with 26 bases left in between. The CDR3 DNA sequence: TGCAGTGCTGGACCAGGGTCAGGCGAACCCAGTCGTGGCTACACCTTC. This gives the protein CSAGPGSGEPSRGYTF.

CDR3 region: CAWSLVGSQAFF. In DNA form, the CDR3 reads TGTGCCTGGAGTCTGGTAGGCAGCCAAGCTTTCTTT. The rearrangement joins TRBV30 to TRBJ1-1, with D hard to call. The CDR3 is 12 amino acids. Germline assignment: CDR1 GTSNPN and CDR2 SVGIG (reference sequence). Between the trimmed V and J ends, which lost 2 bases and 9 bases, there was a span of 13 bases.

This clonotype was seen once. The genes are TRBV5-4 and TRBJ1-1; TRBD1 agrees at 8 bases. The germline gives CDR1 SGHNT, CDR2 YYREEE (reference sequence). V lost 4 bases and J lost 3; bases outside the gene matches: 8. CDR3 length: 15 amino acids. The CDR3 coding sequence is TGTGCCAGCAGCCCAATACAGGGGGACGACACTGAAGCTTTCTTT. Residues: CASSPIQGDDTEAFF.

This clonotype was seen just once. The chain has TRBV11-2 and TRBJ2-1, with a tentative D call TRBD1 (6 bases). Germline V gives CDR1 SGHAT, CDR2 FQNNGV. The CDR3 is made up of 13 amino acids. With 5 bases removed from V and 10 bases from J, the gap between germline ends came to 15 bases. CDR3 bases: TGTGCCAGCAGCCCCCAAGTGGGGACAGAGCAGTTCTTC. This translates into CASSPQVGTEQFF.

V is TRBV6-1 and J is TRBJ2-1, with TRBD1 as a possible D gene (5 bases). The V end was cut by 11 bases, the J end by 14 bases, with 16 bases between. The CDR3 is made up of 10 amino acids. Germline CDR1 is MNHNS and CDR2 is SASEGT. CDR3 sequence reads: CAARKEQEFF. CDR3 in DNA: TGTGCCGCCCGCAAGGAACAGGAGTTCTTC.

The gene calls are TRBV6-5 and TRBJ2-1, with 9 bases that match TRBD2. V gave up 6 bases and J gave up 6 bases; unmatched junction bases: 9. CDR3 size: 15 residues. Germline V gene lookup returns CDR1 MNHEY and CDR2 SVGAGI. The CDR3 here is CASRLRGLAFNEQFF. For the CDR3, the DNA is TGTGCCAGCAGACTCCGAGGACTAGCGTTCAATGAGCAGTTCTTC.

V and J are TRBV9 and TRBJ1-4, with D hard to call. V was cut by 3 bases and J by 7 bases, with 13 bases left in between. The germline gives CDR1 SGDLS, CDR2 YYNGEE. The CDR3 sequence is 14 residues long. CDR3 in DNA: TGTGCCAGCAGCGCCGCCCCCAGCGCTGAAAAACTGTTTTTT. Translating it yields CASSAAPSAEKLFF.

The chain has TRBV3-1 and TRBJ2-1; the D gene is possibly TRBD2 (7 bases). The CDR3 extends over 11 amino acids. CDR1 is LGHDT, CDR2 YNNKEL, per germline (reference sequence). Deletions cut 11 bases from V and 9 bases from J, with 14 bases between. The CDR3 coding sequence is TGTGCCGCGGGGGCCCTCGGTGAGCAGTTCTTC. It yields the protein CAAGALGEQFF.

The chain couples TRBV30 to TRBJ1-1; D unclear. The CDR3 totals 11 residues. From germline, CDR1 is GTSNPN and CDR2 SVGIG (reference sequence). CDR3 residues: CVGKWYTEAFF. CDR3 DNA sequence: TGTGTTGGGAAGTGGTATACTGAAGCTTTCTTT.

V usage is TRBV20-1 and J usage is TRBJ2-3; TRBD2 is a possible D gene (5 bases). The germline V gene encodes CDR1 DFQATT and CDR2 SNEGSKA (reference sequence). The ends were cut back, 6 bases at V and 5 bases at J, with 9 bases in the middle. The CDR3 runs to 11 residues. The DNA of the CDR3 is TGCAGTGCCAAACTAGGAGATACGCAGTATTTT. It translates to CSAKLGDTQYF.

The chain carries TRBV5-1 and TRBJ1-1; perhaps TRBD1 as D (5 bases). Deletions cut 6 bases from V and 5 bases from J, with 20 bases between. The length of the CDR3 is 15 residues. Germline lookup yields CDR1 SGHRS and CDR2 YFSETQ. This CDR3 reads CASNHGGYEGTEAFF. The CDR3, as DNA: TGCGCCAGCAACCACGGAGGCTATGAGGGGACTGAAGCTTTCTTT.

V usage is TRBV27 and J usage is TRBJ2-3, with 7 bases that match TRBD2. J gave up 4 bases and V 9 bases, and 16 bases lay outside the gene matches. Germline CDR1 MNHEY, CDR2 SMNVEV (reference sequence). This CDR3 contains 16 residues. The CDR3 region has the DNA TGTGCCAGTGTCCGACGGGGACTAAGCCCTGCAGATACGCAGTATTTT. This encodes CASVRRGLSPADTQYF.

V is TRBV20-1 and J is TRBJ1-1; D is perhaps TRBD1 (6 bases). Trimming shortened V by 6 bases and J by 0 bases, and 11 bases separated the two germline ends. CDR1 DFQATT and CDR2 SNEGSKA come from the germline V gene (reference sequence). The CDR3 covers 13 residues. The CDR3 here is CSAHRDMNTEAFF. Here the CDR3 DNA reads TGCAGTGCACACAGGGATATGAACACTGAAGCTTTCTTT.

The chain links TRBV18 to TRBJ2-1; 13 bases are a match to TRBD2. Germline CDR1 reads KGHSH; CDR2 reads LQKENI. The V segment lost 2 bases and the J segment 6 bases; nucleotides outside the gene matches: 1. This CDR3 contains 15 residues. CDR3 region: CASSPGTSGINEQFF. In DNA form, the CDR3 reads TGTGCCAGCTCACCAGGGACTAGCGGGATCAATGAGCAGTTCTTC.